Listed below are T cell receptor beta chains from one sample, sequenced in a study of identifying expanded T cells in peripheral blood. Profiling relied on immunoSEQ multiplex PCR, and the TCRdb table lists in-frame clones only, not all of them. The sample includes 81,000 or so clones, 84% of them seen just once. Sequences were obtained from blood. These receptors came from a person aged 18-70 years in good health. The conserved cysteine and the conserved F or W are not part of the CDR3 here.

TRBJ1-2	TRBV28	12	ASRLDRSPYGYT
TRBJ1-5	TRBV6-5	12	ASRPGTANQPQH
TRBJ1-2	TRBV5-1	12	ASSFRTGLMGYT
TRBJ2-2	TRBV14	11	ASSQESIGELF
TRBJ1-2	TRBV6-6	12	ASRSVSGAYGYT
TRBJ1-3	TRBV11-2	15	ASSSQSGQGSGNTIY
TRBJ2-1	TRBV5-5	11	ASSSPQQGEYF
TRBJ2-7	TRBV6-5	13	ASSYEPSDPYEQY
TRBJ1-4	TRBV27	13	ASSPRTGGLEKLF
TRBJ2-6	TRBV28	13	ASTPVRTGANVLT
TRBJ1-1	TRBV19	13	ASSKPGVKNTEAF
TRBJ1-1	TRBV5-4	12	ASSLDSMNTEAF
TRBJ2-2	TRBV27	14	ASSLRRAANTGELF
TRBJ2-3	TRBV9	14	ASTPRASGSSDTQY
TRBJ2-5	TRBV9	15	ASSASRGLGSGETQY
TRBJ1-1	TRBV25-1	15	ASSELGQGGRGTEAF
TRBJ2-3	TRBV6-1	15	ASSGTAKGGGTDTQY
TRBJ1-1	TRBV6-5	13	ASSRRQGGNTEAF
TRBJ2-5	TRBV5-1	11	ASSYTGEETQY
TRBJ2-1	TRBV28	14	ASGTSGRNAYNEQF
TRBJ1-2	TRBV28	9	ASSSNYGYT
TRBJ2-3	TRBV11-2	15	ASSKRRTSGRSDTQY
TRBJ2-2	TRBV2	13	ASSVTGPNTGELF
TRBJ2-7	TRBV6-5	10	ASSYGRGEQY
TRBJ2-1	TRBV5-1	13	ASSLETGPWLEQF